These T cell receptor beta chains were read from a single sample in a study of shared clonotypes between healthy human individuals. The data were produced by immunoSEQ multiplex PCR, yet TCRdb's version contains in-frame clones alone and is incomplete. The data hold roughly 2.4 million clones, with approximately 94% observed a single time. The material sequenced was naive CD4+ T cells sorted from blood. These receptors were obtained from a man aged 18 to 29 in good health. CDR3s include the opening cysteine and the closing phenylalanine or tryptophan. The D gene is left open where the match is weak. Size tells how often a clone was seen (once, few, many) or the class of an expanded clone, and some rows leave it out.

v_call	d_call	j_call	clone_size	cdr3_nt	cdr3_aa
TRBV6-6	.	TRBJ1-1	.	TGTGCCAGCATGGAGGATGGGTACACTGAAGCTTTCTTT	CASMEDGYTEAFF
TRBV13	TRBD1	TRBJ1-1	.	TGTGCCAGCAGCCCTGGGACAGGGGCTAAGAACACTGAAGCTTTCTTT	CASSPGTGAKNTEAFF
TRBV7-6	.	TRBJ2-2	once	TGTGCCAGCAGCTTCGGGACGGCACCGAACACCGGGGAGCTGTTTTTT	CASSFGTAPNTGELFF
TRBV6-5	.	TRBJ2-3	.	TGTGCCAGCAGTTACTCGGCGTATCCTAGCACAGATACGCAGTATTTT	CASSYSAYPSTDTQYF
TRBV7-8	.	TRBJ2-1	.	TGTGCCAGCAGCTTGGGGACCGTGTCCTACAATGAGCAGTTCTTC	CASSLGTVSYNEQFF
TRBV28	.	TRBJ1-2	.	TGTGCCAGCAGTCCCCAAAACAGATGGGGGTTCTATGGCTACACCTTC	CASSPQNRWGFYGYTF
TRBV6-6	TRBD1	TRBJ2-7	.	TGTGCCAGCAGTCCAGGCCGGGACAGGGGGAGGAACGAGCAGTACTTC	CASSPGRDRGRNEQYF
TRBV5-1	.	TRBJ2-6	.	TGCGCCAGCAGCCTACAGGGCCTCTCTGGGGCCAACGTCCTGACTTTC	CASSLQGLSGANVLTF
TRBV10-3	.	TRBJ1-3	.	TGTGCCATCAGTGATGGACCGACCTCTGGAAACACCATATATTTT	CAISDGPTSGNTIYF
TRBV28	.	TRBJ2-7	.	TGTGCCAGCAGTTTAGAGGGGGGAAGGGGGTACTTC	CASSLEGGRGYF
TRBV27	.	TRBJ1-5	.	TGTGCCAGCAGTTTAGCTGGGAAGGTCAATCAGCCCCAGCATTTT	CASSLAGKVNQPQHF
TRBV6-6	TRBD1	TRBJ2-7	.	TGTGCCAGCCACAGGGGGACCTACGAGCAGTACTTC	CASHRGTYEQYF
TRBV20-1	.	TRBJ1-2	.	TGCAGTGCTAGGAACGGGGGCTACACCTTC	CSARNGGYTF
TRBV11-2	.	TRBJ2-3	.	TGTGCCAGCAGCCAAGCGGGCACAGATACGCAGTATTTT	CASSQAGTDTQYF
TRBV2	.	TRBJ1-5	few	TGTGCCAGCAGTGAACAGGGTTCTAGCAATCAGCCCCAGCATTTT	CASSEQGSSNQPQHF
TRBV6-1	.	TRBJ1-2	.	TGTGCCAGTAGTGAGATTCTAGGAGGGAACTATGGCTACACCTTC	CASSEILGGNYGYTF
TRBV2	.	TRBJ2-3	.	TGTGCCAGCAGTGAATTGTTGGGGGGCGCAGATACGCAGTATTTT	CASSELLGGADTQYF
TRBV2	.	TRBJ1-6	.	TGTGCCAGCAGTGATGGGGGACCAGGTTCACCCCTCCACTTT	CASSDGGPGSPLHF
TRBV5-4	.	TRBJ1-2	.	TGTGCCAGCAGCTTGGCCGGGGGCAGTGGCTACACCTTC	CASSLAGGSGYTF
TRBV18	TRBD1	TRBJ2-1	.	TGTGCCAGCTCGGGACAGGGAGGCGAGCAGTTCTTC	CASSGQGGEQFF
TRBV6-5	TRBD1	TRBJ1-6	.	TGTGCCAGCAGTACCGGGACAGAGAATAATTCACCCCTCCACTTT	CASSTGTENNSPLHF
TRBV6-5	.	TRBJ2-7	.	TGTGCCAGCAGTCCAGCCCTATACTACGAGCAGTACTTC	CASSPALYYEQYF
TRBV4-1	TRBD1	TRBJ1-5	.	TGCGCCAGCAGCCCCGGGACAGGGGACAATCAGCCCCAGCATTTT	CASSPGTGDNQPQHF
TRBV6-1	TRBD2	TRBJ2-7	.	TGTGCCAGCAGTGATAATTTAGCGGGAGGTACATTCTCCTACGAGCAGTACTTC	CASSDNLAGGTFSYEQYF
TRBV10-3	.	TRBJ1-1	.	TGTGCCATCAGCCCCGGGGTGGGGCATGAAGCTTTCTTT	CAISPGVGHEAFF
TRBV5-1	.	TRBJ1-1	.	TGCGCCAGCAGCTTGGACAGGGAGCCTGAAGCTTTCTTT	CASSLDREPEAFF
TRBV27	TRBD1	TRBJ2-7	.	TGTGCCAGCAGTTACTCGGACAGGGGGTCAAACGAGCAGTACTTC	CASSYSDRGSNEQYF